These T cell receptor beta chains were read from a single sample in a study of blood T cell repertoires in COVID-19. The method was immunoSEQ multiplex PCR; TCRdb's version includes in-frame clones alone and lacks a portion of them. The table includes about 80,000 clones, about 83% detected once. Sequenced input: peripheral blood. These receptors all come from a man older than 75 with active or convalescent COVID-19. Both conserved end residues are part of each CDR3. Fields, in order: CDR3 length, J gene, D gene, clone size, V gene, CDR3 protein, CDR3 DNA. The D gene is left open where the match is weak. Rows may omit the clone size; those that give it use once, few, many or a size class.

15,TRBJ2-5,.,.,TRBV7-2,CASSLGGQNQETQYF,TGTGCCAGCAGCTTAGGAGGGCAGAACCAAGAGACCCAGTACTTC
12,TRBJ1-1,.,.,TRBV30,CAWRPQNTEAFF,TGTGCCTGGAGGCCACAGAACACTGAAGCTTTCTTT
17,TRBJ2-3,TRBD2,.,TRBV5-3,CARSLCGTSGSTDTQYF,TGTGCCAGAAGCTTGTGTGGGACTAGCGGTAGCACAGATACGCAGTATTTT
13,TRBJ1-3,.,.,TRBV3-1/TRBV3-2,CASSQAEGNTIYF,TGTGCCAGCAGCCAAGCCGAGGGAAACACCATATATTTT
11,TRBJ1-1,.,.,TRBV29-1,CSVSGGAEAFF,TGCAGCGTTTCGGGGGGGGCAGAAGCTTTCTTT
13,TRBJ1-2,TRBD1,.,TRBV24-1,CATSRTGSYGYTF,TGTGCCACCTCCAGGACAGGATCCTATGGCTACACCTTC
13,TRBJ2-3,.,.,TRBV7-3,CASSQGSEDTQYF,TGTGCCAGCAGCCAGGGCTCAGAAGATACGCAGTATTTT
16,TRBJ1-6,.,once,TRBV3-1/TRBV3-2,CASSQDLTPRNSPLHF,TGTGCCAGCAGCCAAGACCTTACTCCCAGGAATTCACCCCTCCACTTT
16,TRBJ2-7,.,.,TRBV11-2,CASSVDAGDGNYEQYF,TGTGCCAGCAGCGTAGACGCAGGGGACGGTAACTACGAGCAGTACTTC
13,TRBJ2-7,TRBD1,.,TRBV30,CASNRDRTYEQYF,TGTGCCTCGAACCGGGACAGAACCTACGAGCAGTACTTC
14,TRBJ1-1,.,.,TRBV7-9,CASSSRVPNTEAFF,TGTGCCAGCAGCTCCCGGGTCCCGAACACTGAAGCTTTCTTT
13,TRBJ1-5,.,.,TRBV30,CAWSRSAGQPQHF,TGTGCCTGGAGTAGGTCCGCCGGGCAGCCCCAGCATTTT
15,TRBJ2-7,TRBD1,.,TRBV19,CASSLAGTGAYEQYF,TGTGCCAGTAGTTTGGCCGGGACAGGGGCCTACGAGCAGTACTTC
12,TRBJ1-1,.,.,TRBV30,CAWSWGGGEAFF,TGTGCCTGGAGTTGGGGGGGAGGGGAAGCTTTCTTT
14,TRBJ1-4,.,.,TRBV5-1,CASSLVGGGEKLFF,TGCGCCAGCAGCTTGGTCGGGGGAGGTGAAAAACTGTTTTTT
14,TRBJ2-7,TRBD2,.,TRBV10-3,CAISVLAGTYEQYF,TGTGCCATCAGTGTACTAGCGGGGACTTACGAGCAGTACTTC